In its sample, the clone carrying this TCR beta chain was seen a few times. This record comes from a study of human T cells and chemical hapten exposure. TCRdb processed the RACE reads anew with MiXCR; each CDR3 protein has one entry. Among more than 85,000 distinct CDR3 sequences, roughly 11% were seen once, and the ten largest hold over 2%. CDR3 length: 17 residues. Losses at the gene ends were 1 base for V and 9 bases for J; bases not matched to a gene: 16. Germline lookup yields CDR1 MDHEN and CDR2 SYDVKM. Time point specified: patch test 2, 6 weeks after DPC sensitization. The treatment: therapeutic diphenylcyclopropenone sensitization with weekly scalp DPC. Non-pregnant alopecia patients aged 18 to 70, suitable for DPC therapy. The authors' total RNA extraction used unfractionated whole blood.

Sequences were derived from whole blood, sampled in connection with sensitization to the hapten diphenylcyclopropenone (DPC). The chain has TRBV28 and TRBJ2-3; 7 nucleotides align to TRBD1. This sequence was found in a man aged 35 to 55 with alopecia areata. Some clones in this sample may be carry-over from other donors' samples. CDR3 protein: CASSLFSRDRRKVTQYF. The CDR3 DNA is TGTGCCAGCAGTTTATTTAGTCGGGACAGAAGAAAGGTCACGCAGTATTTT.